This T cell receptor (beta chain) derives from a study of cytomegalovirus exposure and HLA in healthy donors. Here immunoSEQ multiplex PCR was the method, and the copy in TCRdb shows in-frame clones only, minus some. This table has approximately 58,000 clones, roughly 94% appearing once. V lost 1 base, J lost 3 bases, and 7 bases stayed unmatched. Germline CDR1 and CDR2: SGHTA and FQGNSA. The CDR3 is 17 amino acids. The chain recombines TRBV7-2 with TRBJ2-7, with 12 bases fitting TRBD2. The sample consisted of PBMCs. This receptor was obtained from a man aged 18 to 35 in good health and CMV-seronegative. In DNA form, the CDR3 reads TGTGCCAGCAGCTTAGATGGACTAGCGGGAAACCTCTACGAGCAGTACTTC. Translating gives CASSLDGLAGNLYEQYF. The entire variable domain, with the rest obtained from reference TRBV7-2 and TRBJ2-7, is as follows: GAGVSQSPSNKVTEKGKDVELRCDPISGHTALYWYRQSLGQGLEFLIYFQGNSAPDKSGLPSDRFSAERTGGSVSTLTIQRTQQEDSAVYLCASSLDGLAGNLYEQYFGPGTRLTVT.